This TCR beta chain was observed in a study of cytomegalovirus exposure and HLA in healthy donors. Study-level background: The roughly 130 validation repertoires used the same platform as the approximately 670 first-cohort repertoires (as reported by a later analysis).

Produced via immunoSEQ multiplex PCR; TCRdb's table is partial and in-frame only. The table records 120,000 to 150,000 clones, around 90% of them present only once. Germline assignment: CDR1 SNHLY and CDR2 FYNNEI. V was pared by 4 bases and J by 10 bases, with 17 bases between. The CDR3 covers 14 residues. Study-level results: The study flagged some 170 TCR beta chains as cytomegalovirus-associated.

Concerning this clone: The antigen remains unidentified.

The rearrangement uses TRBV2 and TRBJ1-5; maybe TRBD1 (5 bases). Specimen: PBMCs. The receptor was isolated from a young man in good health and CMV-seropositive. CDR3 amino acids: CASSGRVQVRPQHF. The CDR3, as DNA: TGTGCCAGCAGTGGGAGGGTACAGGTCCGACCCCAGCATTTT.